Listed here are 25 T cell receptor beta chains from one sample, sequenced in a study of blood T cell repertoires in COVID-19. The assay was immunoSEQ multiplex PCR, and TCRdb's table has in-frame clones only and misses some. The profile shows some 270,000 clones, around 90% of them singletons. The sample comprised peripheral blood. These receptors all come from a woman in her sixties or seventies with COVID-19, enrolled during active disease.

This chain links TRBV5-4 with TRBJ2-2; D is undetermined. The germline gives CDR1 SGHNT, CDR2 YYREEE (reference sequence). Trimming pared 3 bases from V and 4 bases from J, leaving 4 bases between. The CDR3 runs 12 residues. The CDR3 DNA reads TGTGCCAGCAGCTCCGGCACCGGGGAGCTGTTTTTT. This codes for CASSSGTGELFF.

There are a few counts of this clone. This chain links TRBV15 with TRBJ1-5; unclear D gene. Germline CDR1 and CDR2: LNHNV and YYDKDF (reference sequence). The V end was cut by 0 bases, the J end by 6 bases, with 3 bases between. This CDR3 has 12 residues. As DNA, the CDR3 is TGTGCCACCAGCAGAGATCGTCAGCCCCAGCATTTT. Its translation: CATSRDRQPQHF.

V and J are TRBV7-3 and TRBJ2-2; 9 nucleotides line up with TRBD1. Germline CDR1 and CDR2: SGHTA and FQGTGA. J was trimmed by 3 bases and V by 4 bases; bases with no gene match: 6. The CDR3 has 16 amino acids. CDR3 in amino acids: CASSSGRTGDTGELFF. The CDR3 DNA reads as TGTGCCAGCAGCTCCGGGCGGACAGGGGACACCGGGGAGCTGTTTTTT.

The V gene is TRBV5-1, the J gene TRBJ2-5, with 9 bases that match TRBD1. Germline V lookup: CDR1 SGHRS, CDR2 YFSETQ. The CDR3 is 15 residues long. Trimming at V came to 3 bases and at J to 5 bases, leaving 8 bases not matched to a gene. The CDR3 reads CASSSTGQGIETQYF. CDR3 coding DNA: TGCGCCAGCAGCTCCACTGGACAGGGGATCGAGACCCAGTACTTC.

The J gene is TRBJ2-4, the V gene TRBV9, with 13 bases lining up with TRBD2. Per germline, CDR1 SGDLS and CDR2 YYNGEE. CDR3 length: 19 amino acids. V lost 0 bases and J lost 3; bases outside the gene matches: 9. The CDR3 DNA reads as TGTGCCAGCAGCGTAGGGCAGGGGACTAGCGGGGTCTACAAAAACATTCAGTACTTC. Translating it yields CASSVGQGTSGVYKNIQYF.

The chain carries TRBV6-2 or TRBV6-3 and TRBJ1-6; 10 bases are shared with TRBD1. J gave up 8 bases and V 2 bases, and 9 bases lay outside the gene matches. From germline, CDR1 is MNHEY and CDR2 SVGEGT. This CDR3 spans 17 amino acids. For the CDR3, the DNA is TGTGCCAGCAGTTACCCGGGACAGGGGTTTCAGCATTCACCCCTCCACTTT. This codes for CASSYPGQGFQHSPLHF.

The rearrangement uses TRBV7-3 and TRBJ2-7; 10 positions agree with TRBD1. Germline CDR1 is SGHTA and CDR2 is FQGTGA. The V and J ends lost 6 bases and 5 bases, in that order; junction bases with no gene match: 7. CDR3 length: 14 amino acids. CDR3 DNA: TGTGCCAGCAGGTCGACAGGGGGCTACCACGAGCAGTACTTC. Residues: CASRSTGGYHEQYF.

This clone was counted a single time. V usage is TRBV9 and J usage is TRBJ1-2; D not certain. The CDR3 spans 14 residues. Germline CDR1 reads SGDLS; CDR2 reads YYNGEE. Trimming left V 0 bases short and J 4 bases short, with 10 bases between. This CDR3 is CASSVVGESYGYTF. The DNA of the CDR3 is TGTGCCAGCAGCGTAGTCGGGGAGAGCTATGGCTACACCTTC.

The J gene is TRBJ1-2, the V gene TRBV27; possibly TRBD1 for D (6 bases). Germline V CDR1 and CDR2: MNHEY, SMNVEV (reference sequence). There are 15 residues in the CDR3. The germline V and J ends were trimmed by 2 bases and 4 bases, with 14 bases remaining between them. The CDR3 coding sequence is TGTGCCAGCAGTTTAGGGCAGGGGCTGGGCTATGGCTACACCTTC. It translates to CASSLGQGLGYGYTF.

The V call is TRBV9, the J call TRBJ1-2, with 10 bases identical to TRBD1. From germline, CDR1 is SGDLS and CDR2 YYNGEE. Trimming removed 0 bases from V and 4 bases from J; junction bases left unmatched: 9. The CDR3 length is 17 residues. The CDR3 bases are TGTGCCAGCAGCGTAGAAGAGGGGGGACAGGGGATCTATGGCTACACCTTC. It is translated as CASSVEEGGQGIYGYTF.

The chain combines TRBV5-1 with TRBJ2-3; 8 nucleotides match TRBD2. The CDR3 runs to 16 residues. Per the germline V gene, CDR1 is SGHRS and CDR2 is YFSETQ. The V gene end was trimmed by 5 bases and the J gene end by 0 bases; junction bases not matched to a gene: 8. CDR3 in amino acids: CASRAGLGVSTDTQYF. The CDR3 DNA reads as TGCGCCAGCAGGGCGGGACTAGGGGTAAGCACAGATACGCAGTATTTT.

Of note for this clone: Other nucleotide sequences in the sample specify the same CDR3. This rearrangement joins TRBV5-1 to TRBJ1-2, with 12 bases identical to TRBD1. V was pared by 4 bases and J by 4 bases, with 2 bases of the junction left unmatched. CDR3 length equals 14 residues. CDR1 SGHRS and CDR2 YFSETQ come from the germline V gene. The CDR3 reads CASSKGQGAYGYTF. The CDR3 coding sequence is TGCGCCAGCAGCAAGGGACAGGGGGCCTATGGCTACACCTTC.

V is TRBV15 and J is TRBJ1-4, with 7 bases aligning to TRBD1. V shed 4 bases and J 7 bases; nucleotides not matched to a gene: 3. This CDR3 spans 13 amino acids. Per germline, CDR1 LNHNV and CDR2 YYDKDF (reference sequence). CDR3 nucleotide sequence: TGTGCCACCAGCACCCGGGACAGTGAAAAACTGTTTTTT. It codes for CATSTRDSEKLFF. The full variable domain, its missing parts supplied by reference TRBV15 and TRBJ1-4, is DAMVIQNPRYQVTQFGKPVTLSCSQTLNHNVMYWYQQKSSQAPKLLFHYYDKDFNNEADTPDNFQSRRPNTSFCFLDIRSPGLGDTAMYLCATSTRDSEKLFFGSGTQLSVL.

The rearrangement links TRBV2 to TRBJ2-1, with a possible D match to TRBD2 (5 bases). V shed 7 bases and J shed 5 bases, with 12 bases lying between them. The CDR3 is 13 amino acids. The germline V gene encodes CDR1 SNHLY and CDR2 FYNNEI. CDR3 sequence: CASNPGRDNEQFF. The CDR3 region has the DNA TGTGCCAGCAACCCGGGAAGGGACAATGAGCAGTTCTTC.

The rearrangement joins TRBV12-5 to TRBJ2-2, with D unclear. Germline values: CDR1 LGHNT, CDR2 FRNRAP. This CDR3 spans 15 amino acids. V gave up 0 bases and J gave up 2 bases, with 7 bases separating them. CDR3 sequence: CASGLVQSNTGELFF. CDR3 coding DNA: TGTGCTAGTGGTTTGGTACAAAGTAACACCGGGGAGCTGTTTTTT.

The chain employs TRBV5-1 and TRBJ1-2; 12 positions agree with TRBD1. CDR1 and CDR2 from the germline V gene are SGHRS and YFSETQ. The CDR3 spans 15 residues. Trimming cost V 4 bases and J 8 bases; bases outside gene matches: 9. This chain's CDR3 is CASSTAGTGGEGYTF. The CDR3 DNA reads as TGCGCCAGCAGCACCGCCGGGACAGGGGGCGAAGGCTACACCTTC.

The rearrangement links TRBV5-1 to TRBJ2-3, with TRBD2 identical over 13 bases. The CDR3 contains 17 residues. V lost 3 bases to trimming and J lost 6 bases; unmatched junction nucleotides: 10. Germline V CDR1 and CDR2: SGHRS, YFSETQ. The CDR3 here is CASSYRLAGGTSDTQYF. The CDR3 DNA reads TGCGCCAGCAGCTACCGACTAGCGGGGGGCACGTCGGATACGCAGTATTTT.

The J gene is TRBJ1-1, the V gene TRBV5-4, with 7 bases aligning to TRBD1. After removal of 4 bases from V and 0 bases from J, the junction contained 6 bases not matched to a gene. In germline, CDR1 is SGHNT, CDR2 YYREEE (reference sequence). The CDR3 runs 15 residues. CDR3 residues: CASSENRGLNTEAFF. The DNA for the CDR3 is TGTGCCAGCAGCGAAAACAGGGGATTGAACACTGAAGCTTTCTTT.

The V call is TRBV19, the J call TRBJ1-2, with a possible D match to TRBD1 (5 bases). This CDR3 region has 13 residues. Trimming cost V 8 bases and J 2 bases, with 12 bases left between them. Germline CDR1 is LNHDA and CDR2 is SQIVND (reference sequence). This CDR3 is CASRRRENYGYTF. The DNA for the CDR3 is TGTGCCAGTCGACGCAGGGAAAACTATGGCTACACCTTC.

This rearrangement joins TRBV7-2 to TRBJ2-1; 11 nucleotides align to TRBD1. CDR1 is SGHTA, CDR2 FQGNSA, per germline. The CDR3 is made up of 15 amino acids. Trimming removed 6 bases from V and 4 bases from J; junction bases left unmatched: 5. The CDR3, as DNA: TGTGCCAGCAGGCTAGGGACAGGGGGATACAATGAGCAGTTCTTC. Translating it yields CASRLGTGGYNEQFF.

This chain uses TRBV7-6 with TRBJ2-2; 11 bases line up with TRBD2. Germline CDR1 SGHVS, CDR2 FNYEAQ. This CDR3 contains 17 residues. The V segment lost 5 bases and the J segment 0 bases; nucleotides outside the gene matches: 5. In DNA form, the CDR3 reads TGTGCCAGCAGCCACGGGACTAGCGGCTCGAACACCGGGGAGCTGTTTTTT. Translating it yields CASSHGTSGSNTGELFF.

The chain is built from TRBV13 and TRBJ1-2; D is uncertain. CDR1 and CDR2 (germline): PRHDT, FYEKMQ (reference sequence). The V end lost 0 bases, the J end lost 1 base, and 15 bases lay between the germline ends. CDR3 length: 17 residues. This CDR3 reads CASSLGPKARVNYGYTF. The CDR3 nucleotides are TGTGCCAGCAGCTTAGGGCCCAAGGCACGGGTTAACTATGGCTACACCTTC.

The rearrangement joins TRBV19 to TRBJ2-2; D gene ambiguous. There are 13 residues in the CDR3. V lost 5 bases and J lost 2, with 6 bases in between. Germline V gene lookup returns CDR1 LNHDA and CDR2 SQIVND (reference sequence). CDR3 in amino acids: CASSSVNTGELFF. CDR3 in DNA: TGTGCCAGTAGTTCGGTCAACACCGGGGAGCTGTTTTTT.

The table lists this clone with a count of one. The chain uses TRBV30 and TRBJ2-7, with a weak D call TRBD2 (5 bases). The V gene lost 3 bases and the J gene lost 4 bases, with 13 bases spanning the gap. This CDR3 is built from 13 residues. Germline CDR1 is GTSNPN and CDR2 is SVGIG (reference sequence). CDR3 nucleotides: TGTGCCTGGAGAGAGGGTCGGGTTTACGAGCAGTACTTC. This codes for CAWREGRVYEQYF. The full variable domain, rest sourced from reference TRBV30 and TRBJ2-7, is SQTIHQWPATLVQPVGSPLSLECTVEGTSNPNLYWYRQAAGRGLQLLFYSVGIGQISSEVPQNLSASRPQDRQFILSSKKLLLSDSGFYLCAWREGRVYEQYFGPGTRLTVT.

This chain connects TRBV19 to TRBJ2-1; TRBD2 matches 7 bases. CDR3 length: 17 residues. Germline values: CDR1 LNHDA, CDR2 SQIVND (reference sequence). The ends lost 1 base at V and 9 bases at J; junction bases unmatched: 15. The CDR3 DNA follows: TGTGCCAGTAGTATAGGTCCCACTACTCGACTAGCACGTGAGCAGTTCTTC. The encoded protein is CASSIGPTTRLAREQFF.